Each of the 13 T cell receptor beta chains below was sequenced from the same sample in a study of shared clonotypes between healthy human individuals. Terminally differentiated effector memory CD45RA+ cells were excluded by CCR7 positive selection of CD45RO-negative cells. Generated by immunoSEQ multiplex PCR, the TCRdb table keeps only in-frame clones and is missing some. The repertoire holds about 2.1 million clones, with just over 90% as singletons. The sample consisted of naive CD8+ T cells from PBMCs. The receptors were gathered from a man aged 18 to 35 in good health. Some clones in this sample may be carry-over from other donors' samples.

The CDR3 protein is CASSAWGGNYEQYF. CDR3 DNA: TGTGCCAGCAGCGCGTGGGGAGGGAACTACGAGCAGTACTTC. The chain uses TRBV7-9 and TRBJ2-7, with 7 bases that match TRBD2. Trimming at V came to 5 bases and at J to 3 bases, leaving 7 bases not matched to a gene. CDR1 is SEHNR, CDR2 FQNEAQ, per germline (reference sequence). CDR3 length: 14 residues.

The CDR3 region is CASSEKWTGLETQYF. The CDR3 DNA reads as TGTGCCAGCAGTGAAAAATGGACAGGCCTAGAGACCCAGTACTTC. V usage is TRBV2 and J usage is TRBJ2-5, with TRBD1 matching over 7 bases. CDR1 and CDR2 (germline): SNHLY, FYNNEI. With 2 bases clipped from V and 4 bases from J, the junction kept 7 bases outside the gene matches. The CDR3 consists of 15 residues.

For this clone: Other DNA sequences in the same sample also yield this CDR3. The chain combines TRBV5-6 with TRBJ2-1; D ambiguous. Trimming took off 0 bases at V and 4 bases at J, with 8 bases between the two ends. The V gene's germline CDR1 is SGHDT and CDR2 YYEEEE. CDR3 size: 14 residues. CDR3 coding DNA: TGTGCCAGCAGCTTGGGCGGAGCATACAATGAGCAGTTCTTC. Its translation is CASSLGGAYNEQFF.

This clone was counted a few times. The DNA for the CDR3 is TGCAGCGTAGTCCTTTCAGGGGGAGTTACTGAAGCTTTCTTT. Translation: CSVVLSGGVTEAFF. This rearrangement joins TRBV29-1 to TRBJ1-1; 7 bases align to TRBD1. Germline CDR1 reads SQVTM; CDR2 reads ANQGSEA. The CDR3 spans 14 residues. Germline trimming cut 6 bases from V and 5 bases from J; bases unmatched to any gene: 12.

The genes are TRBV13 and TRBJ2-7; D gene ambiguous. The ends were cut back, 0 bases at V and 3 bases at J, with 3 bases in the middle. The germline CDR1 and CDR2 sequences are PRHDT and FYEKMQ (reference sequence). The CDR3 spans 12 residues. The CDR3 loop is CASSLGHYEQYF. Written as DNA, the CDR3 is TGTGCCAGCAGCTTAGGGCACTACGAGCAGTACTTC.

The gene calls are TRBV28 and TRBJ1-1; D perhaps matches TRBD1 (6 bases). The CDR3 contains 17 residues. The germline V and J ends were trimmed by 6 bases and 0 bases, with 20 bases remaining between them. The V gene's germline CDR1 is MDHEN and CDR2 SYDVKM. The CDR3 DNA sequence: TGTGCCAGCAGCACTACTCTAAGGGACATCGTGAACACTGAAGCTTTCTTT. It encodes CASSTTLRDIVNTEAFF.

This chain connects TRBV7-9 to TRBJ2-3; D may be TRBD1 or TRBD2 (5 bases each). The CDR3 consists of 15 residues. Trimming cost V 8 bases and J 6 bases, with 21 bases left between them. Germline V gene lookup returns CDR1 SEHNR and CDR2 FQNEAQ (reference sequence). CDR3 residues: CASRPSGTPGDTQYF. Here the CDR3 DNA reads TGTGCCAGCCGACCGTCCGGGACGCCTGGTGATACGCAGTATTTT.

The chain is built from TRBV15 and TRBJ1-3; no definite D call. The CDR3 contains 11 residues. Germline V gene lookup returns CDR1 LNHNV and CDR2 YYDKDF (reference sequence). CDR3 amino acids: CVEHSGNTIYF. CDR3 sequence (DNA): TGTGTCGAGCACTCTGGAAACACCATATATTTT.

The rearrangement joins TRBV28 to TRBJ2-5; TRBD2 matches 8 bases. The ends lost 6 bases at V and 3 bases at J; junction bases unmatched: 6. The CDR3 sequence is 14 residues long. CDR1 MDHEN and CDR2 SYDVKM come from the germline V gene. The CDR3 DNA reads as TGTGCCAGCAGCCACGGGGGGGAAGAAGAGACCCAGTACTTC. It codes for CASSHGGEEETQYF.

The chain is built from TRBV27 and TRBJ1-1; TRBD1 matches 8 bases. Germline CDR1 and CDR2: MNHEY and SMNVEV (reference sequence). This CDR3 region has 15 residues. The CDR3 is CVTYPGGPMNTEAFF. CDR3 DNA: TGTGTCACATACCCAGGGGGCCCTATGAACACTGAAGCTTTCTTT.

DNA for the CDR3: TGTGCCAGCAGTCTGGACTCCGCCTATGGCTACACCTTC. Translation gives CASSLDSAYGYTF. This chain joins TRBV6-5 and TRBJ1-2; no clear D gene. The CDR3 has 13 amino acids. Germline lookup yields CDR1 MNHEY and CDR2 SVGAGI. V was trimmed by 5 bases and J by 4 bases, leaving 11 bases between them.

The chain recombines TRBV5-4 with TRBJ2-2; 7 nucleotides line up with TRBD1. CDR1 and CDR2 from the germline V gene are SGHNT and YYREEE (reference sequence). V lost 0 bases to trimming and J lost 6 bases; unmatched junction nucleotides: 8. The CDR3 is made up of 16 amino acids. DNA of the CDR3: TGTGCCAGCAGCTTGGAAAGGACAGGTTCGTCCGGGGAGCTGTTTTTT. Its protein product is CASSLERTGSSGELFF.

The chain uses TRBV7-9 and TRBJ2-5; possibly TRBD2 for D (6 bases). V lost 5 bases, J lost 2 bases, and 15 bases lay in between. CDR3 length: 15 residues. The germline V gene has CDR1 SEHNR and CDR2 FQNEAQ (reference sequence). The CDR3 DNA follows: TGTGCCAGCAGCGAAAGAGTTGGACTACAAGAGACCCAGTACTTC. Its translation: CASSERVGLQETQYF.